The rows below give T cell receptor beta chains drawn from one sample of a study of blood T cell repertoires in COVID-19. Clones were read by immunoSEQ multiplex PCR, and TCRdb kept only the in-frame ones, dropping some. The sample carries 130,000 to 150,000 clones, about nine tenths recorded once. The sequencing sample was made of peripheral blood. Receptors originate from a human donor in a cohort sampled during active COVID-19. CDR3s include the opening cysteine and the closing phenylalanine or tryptophan. D genes are given only for firm matches. Clone size is shown for a subset of rows, as once, few, many or a class of expanded clone.

j_gene	v_gene	d_gene	abundance	CDR3aa	CDR3nt
TRBJ2-2	TRBV19	TRBD1	.	CASSIRGQGNAGELFF	TGTGCCAGTAGTATCCGGGGACAGGGGAACGCCGGGGAGCTGTTTTTT
TRBJ1-1	TRBV5-1	TRBD1	.	CASSVGTATYMNTEAFF	TGCGCCAGCAGCGTAGGGACAGCTACGTACATGAACACTGAAGCTTTCTTT
TRBJ2-3	TRBV27	.	.	CASSSVSDTQYF	TGTGCCAGCAGTTCCGTGAGCGATACGCAGTATTTT
TRBJ2-5	TRBV5-1	TRBD1	.	CASAGTGQETQYF	TGCGCCAGCGCGGGGACAGGGCAAGAGACCCAGTACTTC
TRBJ2-1	TRBV9	.	.	CASSPHGGGASYNEQFF	TGTGCCAGCAGCCCCCACGGAGGGGGGGCGTCCTACAATGAGCAGTTCTTC
TRBJ2-3	TRBV6-5	TRBD2	.	CASSVKGLGGDTQYF	TGTGCCAGCAGCGTAAAGGGACTAGGCGGGGATACGCAGTATTTT
TRBJ1-2	TRBV3-1/TRBV3-2	TRBD1	once	CASSSGTGDGYTF	TGTGCCAGCAGCTCCGGGACAGGGGACGGCTACACCTTC
TRBJ1-1	TRBV24-1	.	.	CATRNSTEAFF	TGTGCCACCAGGAATAGCACTGAAGCTTTCTTT
TRBJ2-7	TRBV24-1	.	.	CATHWGVHGEQYF	TGTGCCACCCATTGGGGGGTCCATGGGGAGCAGTACTTC
TRBJ2-5	TRBV6-5	TRBD2	.	CASNIAGGLKTQYF	TGTGCCAGCAATATAGCGGGGGGGCTTAAGACCCAGTACTTC
TRBJ2-4	TRBV7-8	.	.	CASSTRAANIQYF	TGTGCCAGCAGCACCCGAGCTGCAAACATTCAGTACTTC
TRBJ1-4	TRBV19	.	once	CASRRNEKLFF	TGTGCCAGCCGGAGGAATGAAAAACTGTTTTTT
TRBJ2-7	TRBV5-5	.	.	CASSLTVSEQYF	TGTGCCAGCAGCTTGACAGTCAGCGAGCAGTACTTC
TRBJ2-4	TRBV7-6	TRBD2	.	CASSLGLAGGPQNIQYF	TGTGCCAGCAGCTTAGGGCTTGCGGGGGGGCCCCAAAACATTCAGTACTTC
TRBJ2-5	TRBV20-1	.	.	CSASPGIYETQYF	TGCAGTGCTAGTCCAGGGATATACGAGACCCAGTACTTC